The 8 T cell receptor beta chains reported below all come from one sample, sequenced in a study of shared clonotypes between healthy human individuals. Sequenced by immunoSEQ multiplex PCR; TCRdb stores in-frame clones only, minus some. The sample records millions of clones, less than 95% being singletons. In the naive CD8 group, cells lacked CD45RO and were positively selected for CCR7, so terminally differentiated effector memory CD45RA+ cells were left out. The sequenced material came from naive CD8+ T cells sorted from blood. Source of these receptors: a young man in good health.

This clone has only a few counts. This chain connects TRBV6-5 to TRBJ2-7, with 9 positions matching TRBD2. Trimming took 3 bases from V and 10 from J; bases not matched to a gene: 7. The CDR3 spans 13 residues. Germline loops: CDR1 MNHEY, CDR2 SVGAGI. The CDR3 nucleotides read TGTGCCAGCAGTTATCTGCGGGGGGGCGATCAGTACTTC. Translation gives CASSYLRGGDQYF.

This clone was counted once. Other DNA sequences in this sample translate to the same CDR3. As DNA, the CDR3 is TGTGCCAGCAGTTTGTCTGGGGGGACCACTGAAGCTTTCTTT. Its translation is CASSLSGGTTEAFF. The chain links TRBV28 to TRBJ1-1, with D tentatively TRBD1 (5 bases). Germline V CDR1 and CDR2: MDHEN, SYDVKM. The CDR3 length is 14 residues. V lost 3 bases, J lost 4 bases, and 12 bases lay in between.

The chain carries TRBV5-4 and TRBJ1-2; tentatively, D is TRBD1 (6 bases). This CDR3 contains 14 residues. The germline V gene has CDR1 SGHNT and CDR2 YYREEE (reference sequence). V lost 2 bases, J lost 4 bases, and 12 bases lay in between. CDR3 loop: CASSFPGAGYGYTF. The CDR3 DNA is TGTGCCAGCAGCTTCCCAGGGGCGGGCTATGGCTACACCTTC.

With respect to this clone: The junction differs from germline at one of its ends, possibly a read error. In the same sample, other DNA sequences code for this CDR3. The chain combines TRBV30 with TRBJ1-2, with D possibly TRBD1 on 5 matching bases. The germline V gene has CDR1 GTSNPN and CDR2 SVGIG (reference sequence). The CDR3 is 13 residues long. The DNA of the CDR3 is TGTGCCTGGAACGCAGGGTTCGAAGATGGCTATACCTTC. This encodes CAWNAGFEDGYTF.

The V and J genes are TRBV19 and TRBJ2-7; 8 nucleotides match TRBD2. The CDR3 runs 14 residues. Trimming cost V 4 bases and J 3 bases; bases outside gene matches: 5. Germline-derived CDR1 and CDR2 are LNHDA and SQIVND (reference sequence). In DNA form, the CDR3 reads TGTGCCAGTAGTACTGGAGCGGGGGACTACGAGCAGTACTTC. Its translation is CASSTGAGDYEQYF.

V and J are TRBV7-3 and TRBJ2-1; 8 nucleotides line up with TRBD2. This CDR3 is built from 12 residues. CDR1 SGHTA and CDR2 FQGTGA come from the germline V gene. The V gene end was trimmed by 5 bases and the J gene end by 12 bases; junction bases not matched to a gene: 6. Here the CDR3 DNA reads TGTGCCAGCAGCCCCGGGAGGGAAGGGCAGTTCTTC. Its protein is CASSPGREGQFF.

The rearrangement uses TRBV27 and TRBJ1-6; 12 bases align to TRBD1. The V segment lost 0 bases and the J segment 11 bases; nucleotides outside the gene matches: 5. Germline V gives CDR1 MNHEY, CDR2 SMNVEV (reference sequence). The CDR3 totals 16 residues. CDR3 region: CASSLSGTGGIPPLHF. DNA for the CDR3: TGTGCCAGCAGTTTATCGGGGACAGGGGGCATTCCACCCCTCCACTTT.

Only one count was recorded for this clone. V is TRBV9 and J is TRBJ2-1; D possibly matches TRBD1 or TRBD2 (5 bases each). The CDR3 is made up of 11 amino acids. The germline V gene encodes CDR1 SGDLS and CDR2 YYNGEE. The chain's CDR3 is CTPGLLNEQFF. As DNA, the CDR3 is TGTACGCCGGGGCTTCTCAATGAGCAGTTCTTC. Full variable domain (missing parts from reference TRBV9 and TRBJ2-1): DSGVTQTPKHLITATGQRVTLRCSPRSGDLSVYWYQQSLDQGLQFLIQYYNGEERAKGNILERFSAQQFPDLHSELNLSSLELGDSALYFCTPGLLNEQFFGPGTRLTVL.